Below are 2 T cell receptor beta chains sequenced from a single sample in a study of pediatric ulcerative colitis. Produced via immunoSEQ multiplex PCR; TCRdb's table is partial and in-frame only. The table has fewer than 45,000 clones, around four fifths seen once. Sequencing was carried out using blood. These receptors all stem from a girl aged 5-17 years with moderate ulcerative colitis.

This clone was detected a few times. The chain has TRBV10-3 and TRBJ2-7; D possibly corresponds to TRBD2 (7 bases). Germline CDR1 is ENHRY and CDR2 is SYGVKD. Trimming took off 10 bases at V and 4 bases at J, with 23 bases between the two ends. This CDR3 has 15 amino acids. The CDR3 loop is CATKTGWRESYEQYF. As DNA, the CDR3 is TGTGCCACAAAGACAGGCTGGCGGGAGTCGTACGAGCAGTACTTC.

The rearrangement uses TRBV6-5 and TRBJ1-4; D remains unclear. Trimming took off 0 bases at V and 6 bases at J, with 8 bases between the two ends. CDR1 is MNHEY, CDR2 SVGAGI, per germline. This CDR3 has 14 residues. The CDR3 DNA sequence: TGTGCCAGCAGTTACTCGTATACGTATGAAAAACTGTTTTTT. This codes for CASSYSYTYEKLFF.